This is a list of T cell receptor beta chains from one sample in a study of shared clonotypes between healthy human individuals. Profiled with immunoSEQ multiplex PCR; TCRdb holds only in-frame clones, not every one. The sample has more than 2,000,000 clones, around 90% seen once. Sequenced sample: naive CD4+ T cells sorted from blood. These receptors originate from a man aged 18 to 30 in good health. CDR3s include the opening cysteine and the closing phenylalanine or tryptophan. D genes are given only for firm matches. Not every row has a clone size; where given, it reads once, few, many or a size class.

V: TRBV7-2; J: TRBJ1-2; D: .; length: 14; size: once; DNA: TGTGCCAGCAGCTTAGAGGCAGGGGATCATGGCTACACCTTC; CDR3: CASSLEAGDHGYTF
V: TRBV19; J: TRBJ2-3; D: TRBD2; length: 18; size: .; DNA: TGTGCCAGTAGTATAGATCTTGGGACTAGCGGGAGCACAGATACGCAGTATTTT; CDR3: CASSIDLGTSGSTDTQYF
V: TRBV28; J: TRBJ1-4; D: .; length: 17; size: once; DNA: TGTGCCAGCAGTTTTAATAGGTGGGGGGAGACTAATGAAAAACTGTTTTTT; CDR3: CASSFNRWGETNEKLFF
V: TRBV30; J: TRBJ1-4; D: .; length: 13; size: once; DNA: TGTGCCTGGAGTGTACAAAGAGGAGGAAAACTGTTTTTT; CDR3: CAWSVQRGGKLFF
V: TRBV2; J: TRBJ2-7; D: .; length: 12; size: .; DNA: TGTGCCAGCAGTGTTTCCCCCTACGAGCAGTACTTC; CDR3: CASSVSPYEQYF
V: TRBV29-1; J: TRBJ2-5; D: .; length: 11; size: .; DNA: TGCAGCGTTGCCTACCAAGAGACCCAGTACTTC; CDR3: CSVAYQETQYF
V: TRBV7-2; J: TRBJ2-7; D: TRBD2; length: 15; size: .; DNA: TGTGCCAGCAGCTCCAGACTAGCGGGGTCCTACGAGCAGTACTTC; CDR3: CASSSRLAGSYEQYF
V: TRBV9; J: TRBJ1-4; D: .; length: 15; size: .; DNA: TGTGCCAGCAGCGCTCCAGGGCACCTGAATGAAAAACTGTTTTTT; CDR3: CASSAPGHLNEKLFF
V: TRBV20-1; J: TRBJ1-2; D: TRBD1; length: 11; size: .; DNA: TGCAGTGTTGGACAGGGGGGTGGCTACACCTTC; CDR3: CSVGQGGGYTF
V: TRBV7-9; J: TRBJ1-1; D: .; length: 15; size: .; DNA: TGTGCCAGCAGCTTAGGGCGGGAGTTGAACACTGAAGCTTTCTTT; CDR3: CASSLGRELNTEAFF
V: TRBV6-6; J: TRBJ2-7; D: .; length: 14; size: once; DNA: TGTGCCAGCAGTTACTCGAATACGGGGGACGAGCAGTACTTC; CDR3: CASSYSNTGDEQYF
V: TRBV5-1; J: TRBJ1-5; D: TRBD1; length: 14; size: .; DNA: TGCGCCAGCAGCCCGGGACAGGGCAATCAGCCCCAGCATTTT; CDR3: CASSPGQGNQPQHF
V: TRBV7-2; J: TRBJ2-7; D: .; length: 13; size: .; DNA: TGTGCCAGCAGCCGGGACAACCTCTACGAGCAGTACTTC; CDR3: CASSRDNLYEQYF
V: TRBV6-6; J: TRBJ2-1; D: .; length: 16; size: .; DNA: TGTGCCAGCAATTCCTACGGACCGGTGAAGTACAATGAGCAGTTCTTC; CDR3: CASNSYGPVKYNEQFF
V: TRBV18; J: TRBJ2-3; D: .; length: 16; size: once; DNA: TGTGCCAGCTCACCTCCGGGAGCTCCTAGCACAGATACGCAGTATTTT; CDR3: CASSPPGAPSTDTQYF
V: TRBV5-6; J: TRBJ2-2; D: .; length: 14; size: .; DNA: TGTGCCAGCAGCCTGAGGGGAAACACCGGGGAGCTGTTTTTT; CDR3: CASSLRGNTGELFF
V: TRBV2; J: TRBJ2-2; D: TRBD1; length: 15; size: .; DNA: TGTGCCAGCAGAGTACAGGGGGCCGGCACCGGGGAGCTGTTTTTT; CDR3: CASRVQGAGTGELFF
V: TRBV2; J: TRBJ1-1; D: .; length: 13; size: .; DNA: TGTGCCAGCGTTTGGAGAAAGGACACTGAAGCTTTCTTT; CDR3: CASVWRKDTEAFF
V: TRBV18; J: TRBJ2-7; D: .; length: 18; size: .; DNA: TGTGCCAGCTCACCAGAGAGAATCGGGGGAGCGAGATCCTACGAGCAGTACTTC; CDR3: CASSPERIGGARSYEQYF
V: TRBV7-2; J: TRBJ2-5; D: TRBD2; length: 11; size: .; DNA: TGTGCCAGCAGCTCGGGACTAGCGGAATACTTC; CDR3: CASSSGLAEYF
V: TRBV28; J: TRBJ1-5; D: TRBD1; length: 15; size: .; DNA: TGTGCCAGCAGCGGGGGACAGGGAGGCAATCAGCCCCAGCATTTT; CDR3: CASSGGQGGNQPQHF
V: TRBV6-6; J: TRBJ1-1; D: .; length: 13; size: .; DNA: TGTGCCAGCAGTTACTCTTCAATTACTGAAGCTTTCTTT; CDR3: CASSYSSITEAFF
V: TRBV5-1; J: TRBJ2-5; D: TRBD2; length: 16; size: .; DNA: TGCGCCAGCAGCTTTCCCCTCGCGGGGGGGCGGGAGACCCAGTACTTC; CDR3: CASSFPLAGGRETQYF
V: TRBV7-3; J: TRBJ2-3; D: .; length: 15; size: .; DNA: TGTGCCAGCAGCGAAGGGGGCGGGGCCGCAGATACGCAGTATTTT; CDR3: CASSEGGGAADTQYF
V: TRBV2; J: TRBJ2-3; D: .; length: 12; size: .; DNA: TGTGCCAGCAATACCCACACAGATACGCAGTATTTT; CDR3: CASNTHTDTQYF
V: TRBV6-5; J: TRBJ1-2; D: TRBD1; length: 13; size: .; DNA: TGTGCCAGCAGTCGGACAGGGGGCTTTGGCTACACCTTC; CDR3: CASSRTGGFGYTF
V: TRBV30; J: TRBJ1-5; D: .; length: 13; size: few; DNA: TGTGCCTGGAGGGGGCAGGGTAGCCAGCCCCAGCATTTT; CDR3: CAWRGQGSQPQHF
V: TRBV6-6; J: TRBJ1-5; D: .; length: 14; size: .; DNA: TGTGCCAGCAGTGTCCGGGACACCTATCAGCCCCAGCATTTT; CDR3: CASSVRDTYQPQHF